Following are 10 T cell receptor beta chains from one sample sequenced in a study of blood T cell repertoires in COVID-19. Sequencing used immunoSEQ multiplex PCR; TCRdb keeps in-frame clones, though not all of them. The repertoire holds just over 350,000 clones, with 80% to 90% as singletons. What was sequenced was peripheral blood. These TCRs come from a woman aged 55 to 70 with COVID-19, enrolled during active disease.

V gene TRBV5-1 combines with J gene TRBJ2-7; TRBD1 agrees at 7 bases. Looked up from germline, CDR1 is SGHRS and CDR2 is YFSETQ. J was trimmed by 1 base and V by 2 bases; bases with no gene match: 6. The CDR3 has 15 amino acids. CDR3 DNA sequence: TGCGCCAGCAGCTTCGGGACAGTCGAATCCTACGAGCAGTACTTC. Its protein is CASSFGTVESYEQYF.

CDR3 sequence: CSAYKETQYF. The CDR3 DNA is TGCAGTGCCTATAAAGAGACCCAGTACTTC. The chain has TRBV20-1 and TRBJ2-5; D remains ambiguous. The V end was cut by 6 bases, the J end by 3 bases, with 5 bases between. This CDR3 has 10 amino acids. From germline, CDR1 is DFQATT and CDR2 SNEGSKA (reference sequence).

The genes are TRBV9 and TRBJ2-7; possible D gene TRBD2, 6 bases. CDR1 and CDR2 (germline): SGDLS, YYNGEE. The CDR3 runs 15 residues. The ends were cut back, 2 bases at V and 2 bases at J, with 14 bases in the middle. Here the CDR3 reads CASSVGGDFAYEQYF. DNA for the CDR3: TGTGCCAGCAGCGTCGGCGGGGACTTTGCCTACGAGCAGTACTTC. Full variable domain (missing parts from reference TRBV9 and TRBJ2-7): DSGVTQTPKHLITATGQRVTLRCSPRSGDLSVYWYQQSLDQGLQFLIQYYNGEERAKGNILERFSAQQFPDLHSELNLSSLELGDSALYFCASSVGGDFAYEQYFGPGTRLTVT.

V and J are TRBV30 and TRBJ2-1, with TRBD2 matching 13 bases. The germline V gene encodes CDR1 GTSNPN and CDR2 SVGIG (reference sequence). The trim removed 0 bases at V and 4 bases at J, leaving 9 bases unmatched. This CDR3 is built from 18 residues. DNA for the CDR3: TGTGCCTGGAGTGTCTCACTAGCGGGGGGGTTTATATACAATGAGCAGTTCTTC. Amino acids: CAWSVSLAGGFIYNEQFF.

The chain joins TRBV29-1 to TRBJ2-1, with D possibly TRBD1 on 6 matching bases. This CDR3 contains 13 residues. Trimming removed 6 bases at V and 0 bases at J, with 9 bases between. CDR1 SQVTM and CDR2 ANQGSEA come from the germline V gene. The CDR3 region is CSVLQGSYNEQFF. The CDR3 nucleotides are TGCAGCGTGTTACAGGGCTCCTACAATGAGCAGTTCTTC.

The J gene is TRBJ1-3, the V gene TRBV7-9; tentative D call: TRBD1 (6 bases). The CDR3 totals 15 residues. V was shortened by 5 bases and J by 4 bases, with 15 bases between the two germline ends. CDR1 and CDR2 from the germline V gene are SEHNR and FQNEAQ (reference sequence). The CDR3 DNA sequence: TGTGCCAGCAGCCCACGGGGGGCGCGCGGAAACACCATATATTTT. Protein: CASSPRGARGNTIYF.

The rearrangement joins TRBV6-5 to TRBJ2-7; 8 nucleotides line up with TRBD1. The CDR3 contains 15 residues. The V gene end was trimmed by 4 bases and the J gene end by 1 base; junction bases not matched to a gene: 6. Germline V CDR1 and CDR2: MNHEY, SVGAGI. CDR3 region: CASSSRDRTSYEQYF. The CDR3 DNA reads TGTGCCAGCAGTTCCCGGGACAGGACATCCTACGAGCAGTACTTC.

This rearrangement joins TRBV29-1 to TRBJ1-1; tentatively, D is TRBD1 (6 bases). The CDR3 contains 13 residues. In germline, CDR1 is SQVTM, CDR2 ANQGSEA. V was shortened by 4 bases and J by 5 bases, with 14 bases between the two germline ends. The CDR3 loop is CSVAQGQGTEAFF. The CDR3 region has the DNA TGCAGCGTTGCCCAGGGGCAAGGTACTGAAGCTTTCTTT.

The chain combines TRBV5-1 with TRBJ2-5; 12 nucleotides match TRBD2. The CDR3 totals 16 residues. V dropped 3 bases and J dropped 3; count of bases not matched to a gene: 6. Germline lookup yields CDR1 SGHRS and CDR2 YFSETQ. CDR3 region: CASSWSASGGEETQYF. The CDR3 DNA reads as TGCGCCAGCAGCTGGTCGGCTAGCGGGGGGGAAGAGACCCAGTACTTC.

The rearrangement joins TRBV7-2 to TRBJ2-5; TRBD2 agrees at 7 bases. Germline values: CDR1 SGHTA, CDR2 FQGNSA. The CDR3 runs 15 residues. V was pared by 1 base and J by 4 bases, with 6 bases of the junction left unmatched. CDR3 sequence reads: CASSLDPGRGETQYF. The CDR3, as DNA: TGTGCCAGCAGCTTAGACCCGGGGAGGGGAGAGACCCAGTACTTC.